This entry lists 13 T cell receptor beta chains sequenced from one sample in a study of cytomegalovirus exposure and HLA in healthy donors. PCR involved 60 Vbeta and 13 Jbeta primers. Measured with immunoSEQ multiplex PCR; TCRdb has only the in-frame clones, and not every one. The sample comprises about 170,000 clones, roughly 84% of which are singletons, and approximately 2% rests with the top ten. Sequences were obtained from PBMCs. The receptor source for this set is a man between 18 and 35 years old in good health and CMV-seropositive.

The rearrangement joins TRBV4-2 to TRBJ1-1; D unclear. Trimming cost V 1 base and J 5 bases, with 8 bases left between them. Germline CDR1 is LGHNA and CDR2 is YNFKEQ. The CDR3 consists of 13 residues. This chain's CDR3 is CASSQGEVTEAFF. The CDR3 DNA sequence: TGTGCCAGCAGCCAAGGGGAGGTTACTGAAGCTTTCTTT.

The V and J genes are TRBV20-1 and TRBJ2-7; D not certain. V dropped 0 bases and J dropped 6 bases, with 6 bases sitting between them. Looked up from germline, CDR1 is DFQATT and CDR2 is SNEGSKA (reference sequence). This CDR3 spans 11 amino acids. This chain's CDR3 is CSARDRGEQYF. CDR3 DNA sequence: TGCAGTGCTAGAGATCGCGGCGAGCAGTACTTC.

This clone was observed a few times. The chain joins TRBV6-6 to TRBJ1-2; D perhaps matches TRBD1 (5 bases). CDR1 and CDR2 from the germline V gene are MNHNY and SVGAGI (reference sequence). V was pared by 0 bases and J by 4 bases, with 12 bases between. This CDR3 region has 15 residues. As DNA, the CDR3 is TGTGCCAGCAGTTACTCGCAGGGAGGAACCTATGGCTACACCTTC. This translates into CASSYSQGGTYGYTF.

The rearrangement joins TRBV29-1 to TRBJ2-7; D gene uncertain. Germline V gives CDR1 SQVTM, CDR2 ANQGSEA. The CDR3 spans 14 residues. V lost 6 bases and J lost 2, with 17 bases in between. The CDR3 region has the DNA TGCAGCGTGGAGTCGAGCACCTACCCCTACGAGCAGTACTTC. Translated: CSVESSTYPYEQYF.

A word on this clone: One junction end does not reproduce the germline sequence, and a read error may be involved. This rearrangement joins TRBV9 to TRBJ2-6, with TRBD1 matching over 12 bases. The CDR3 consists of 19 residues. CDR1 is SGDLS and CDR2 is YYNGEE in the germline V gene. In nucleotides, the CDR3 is TGTGCCAGCAGCGTCGGATTGGGGACAGGGGGCACTGGGGCCAACGGCCTGACTTTC. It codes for CASSVGLGTGGTGANGLTF.

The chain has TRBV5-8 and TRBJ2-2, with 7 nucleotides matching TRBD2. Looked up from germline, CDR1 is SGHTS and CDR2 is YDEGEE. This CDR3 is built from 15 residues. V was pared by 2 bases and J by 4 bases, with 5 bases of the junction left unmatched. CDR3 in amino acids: CASSFSGTITGELFF. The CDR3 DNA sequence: TGTGCCAGCAGCTTTTCCGGGACTATCACCGGGGAGCTGTTTTTT.

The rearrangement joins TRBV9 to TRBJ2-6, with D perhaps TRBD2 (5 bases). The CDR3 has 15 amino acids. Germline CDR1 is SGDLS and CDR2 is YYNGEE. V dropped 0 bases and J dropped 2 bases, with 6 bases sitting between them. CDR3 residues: CASSVERAGANVLTF. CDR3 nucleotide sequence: TGTGCCAGCAGCGTAGAGAGGGCTGGGGCCAACGTCCTGACTTTC.

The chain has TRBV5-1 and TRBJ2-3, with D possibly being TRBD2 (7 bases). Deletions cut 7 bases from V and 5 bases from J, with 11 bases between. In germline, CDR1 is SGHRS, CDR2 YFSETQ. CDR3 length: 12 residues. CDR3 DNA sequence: TGCGCCAGCGGGGGGGCCGTAGATACGCAGTATTTT. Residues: CASGGAVDTQYF. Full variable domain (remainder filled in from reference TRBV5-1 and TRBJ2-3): KAGVTQTPRYLIKTRGQQVTLSCSPISGHRSVSWYQQTPGQGLQFLFEYFSETQRNKGNFPGRFSGRQFSNSRSEMNVSTLELGDSALYLCASGGAVDTQYFGPGTRLTVL.

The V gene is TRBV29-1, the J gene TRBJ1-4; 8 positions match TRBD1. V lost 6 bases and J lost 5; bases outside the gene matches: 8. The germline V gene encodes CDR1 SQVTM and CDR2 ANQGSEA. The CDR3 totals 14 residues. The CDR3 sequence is CSVHETGENEKLFF. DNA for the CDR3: TGCAGCGTCCACGAGACAGGGGAAAATGAAAAACTGTTTTTT.

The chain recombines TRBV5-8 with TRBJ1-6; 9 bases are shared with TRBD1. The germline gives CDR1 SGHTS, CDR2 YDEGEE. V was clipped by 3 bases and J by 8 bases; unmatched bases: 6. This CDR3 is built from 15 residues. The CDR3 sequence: CASSSTGGGYSPLHF. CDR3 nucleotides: TGTGCCAGCAGCTCTACAGGGGGCGGGTATTCACCCCTCCACTTT.

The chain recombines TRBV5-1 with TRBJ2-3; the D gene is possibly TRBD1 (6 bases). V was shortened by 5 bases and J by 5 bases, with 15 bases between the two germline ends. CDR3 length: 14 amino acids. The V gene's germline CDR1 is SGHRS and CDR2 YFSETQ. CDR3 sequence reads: CASSWQGGRDTQYF. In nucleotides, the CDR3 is TGCGCCAGCAGTTGGCAAGGGGGTCGAGATACGCAGTATTTT.

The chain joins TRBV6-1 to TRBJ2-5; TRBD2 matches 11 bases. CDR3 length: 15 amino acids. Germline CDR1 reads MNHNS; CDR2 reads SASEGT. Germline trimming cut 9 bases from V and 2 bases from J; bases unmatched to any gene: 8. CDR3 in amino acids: CASTLLAGEQETQYF. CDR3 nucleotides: TGTGCCAGTACCCTACTAGCGGGGGAACAAGAGACCCAGTACTTC.

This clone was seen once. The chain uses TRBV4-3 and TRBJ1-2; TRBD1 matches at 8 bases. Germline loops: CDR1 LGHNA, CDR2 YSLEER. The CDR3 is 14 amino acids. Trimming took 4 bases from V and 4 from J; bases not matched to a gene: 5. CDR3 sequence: CASSLTGGGYGYTF. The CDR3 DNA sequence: TGCGCCAGCAGCCTCACAGGGGGAGGCTATGGCTACACCTTC.